This T cell receptor beta chain emerged from a study of blood T cell repertoires in COVID-19 (dated by TCRdb to 2020 to 2022). About the study as a whole: Samples covering the acute and convalescent phases of COVID-19 were provided by collaborators in the United States, Italy and Spain. The prospective study material was composed of cDNA or gDNA derived from T cells, B-cell-depleted T cells, or PBMCs. Subjects who had been exposed to COVID-19, were actively infected with it, or had recovered from it provided the deeply sampled blood TCRbeta repertoires that made up the dataset. The repertoires were released in a freely available public database meant as a resource for research on the immune response to SARS-CoV-2. Samples came from the ongoing ImmuneRACE study (first 160 participants) plus 1,254 subjects from 6 global collaborators. The sample metadata nearly always contained a de-identified subject ID, COVID-19 status, age in years and sex. HLA class I and class II types, where available, came from metadata supplied by the sample provider rather than from assay-based typing.

General findings and caveats noted by the study authors: How much clinical and demographic metadata was included differed by source and by participant, and the metadata was provided uncurated.

Relative to germline, V is 6 bases shorter and J is 2 bases shorter, with 7 bases between their ends. The germline V gene encodes CDR1 DFQATT and CDR2 SNEGSKA (reference sequence). Spanning cysteine to phenylalanine, the CDR3 consists of 11 amino acids. The kept DNA is CDR3 alone, 33 bases in frame from the first base. As to this clone: This clone's antigen is unknown. No qualities accompany the bases; no much larger clone lies one base away.

TCRbeta CDR3 regions were amplified from genomic DNA using the immunoSEQ Assay, a bias-controlled multiplex PCR. As for the authors' bioinformatics: The number of nucleated cells in each sample was estimated by amplification of reference gene primers within the assay. Sequence reads were collapsed and filtered to measure the absolute abundance of every unique TCRbeta CDR3 rearrangement. For each sample, productive Simpson clonality was calculated as the square root of Simpson's diversity index across productive rearrangements. TCRdb re-hosts the immuneACCESS table, in-frame sequences only. Its copies lack some clones; in the studies checked, an unresolved V gene accounts for under half of them, and the cause for the rest is not known. V and J calls and clone size come straight from that table; D and trimming were deduced from the DNA. The sample yields a few hundred thousand clones; more than 65% were counted once. The ten largest clones capture 3.1% of the sample.

Each collaborating institution followed its own protocols to collect whole blood in K2EDTA tubes. For TCRbeta analysis, collaborator samples were shipped as frozen whole blood, as isolated PBMCs, or as DNA extracted from either sample type. Input material: peripheral blood. The sequence links TRBV20-1 to TRBJ1-2; confidence is insufficient to name the D gene. The sequence derives from a woman under 30 with acute or convalescent COVID-19. The CDR3 region: CSARPNYGYTF. Read as DNA, the sequence is TGCAGTGCCAGGCCGAACTATGGCTACACCTTC.